Listed here are 25 T cell receptor beta chains from one sample, sequenced in a study of blood T cell repertoires in COVID-19. Assay: immunoSEQ multiplex PCR; the TCRdb copy retains only in-frame clones and omits some. The profile covers approximately 350,000 clones, with approximately 88% appearing a single time and under 4% taken by the ten largest. Sequencing was carried out using peripheral blood. The receptors originated from a woman aged 25 to 45 with COVID-19, enrolled during active disease.

The chain combines TRBV6-5 with TRBJ1-1, with D possibly being TRBD1 (6 bases). Trimming shortened V by 7 bases and J by 1 base, and 10 bases separated the two germline ends. Germline CDR1 reads MNHEY; CDR2 reads SVGAGI. The CDR3 is 13 residues long. CDR3 protein: CASNRQENTEAFF. The CDR3 DNA reads TGTGCCAGCAACCGACAGGAGAACACTGAAGCTTTCTTT.

The chain couples TRBV15 to TRBJ1-1, with D tentatively TRBD1 (5 bases). Germline V gives CDR1 LNHNV, CDR2 YYDKDF (reference sequence). The V and J ends lost 7 bases and 6 bases respectively, with 21 bases between them. CDR3 length: 15 amino acids. CDR3 in amino acids: CATTPQGRLTPEAFF. The CDR3 bases are TGTGCCACCACCCCGCAGGGCAGGCTAACCCCTGAAGCTTTCTTT.

V is TRBV11-3 and J is TRBJ1-3, with a tentative D call TRBD1 (6 bases). Trimming cost V 0 bases and J 3 bases, with 9 bases left between them. The CDR3 extends over 15 amino acids. The germline gives CDR1 SGHNT, CDR2 YENEEA. The CDR3 loop is CASSLDTGFGNTIYF. The CDR3 DNA reads TGTGCCAGCAGCTTAGATACAGGGTTTGGAAACACCATATATTTT.

This clone was observed once. The chain uses TRBV2 and TRBJ2-4, with TRBD2 as a possible D gene (6 bases). From germline, CDR1 is SNHLY and CDR2 FYNNEI. V dropped 7 bases and J dropped 8 bases, with 15 bases sitting between them. The CDR3 contains 13 residues. The CDR3 coding sequence is TGTGCCAGCATTGGAGGGAAAGATGACATTCAGTACTTC. It specifies CASIGGKDDIQYF.

This chain connects TRBV7-2 to TRBJ2-3, with TRBD2 identical over 12 bases. CDR1 and CDR2 (germline): SGHTA, FQGNSA. With 5 bases clipped from V and 1 base from J, the junction kept 7 bases outside the gene matches. The CDR3 consists of 17 residues. The CDR3 region is CASSPSGLAGGTDTQYF. CDR3 nucleotides: TGTGCCAGCAGCCCCTCGGGACTAGCGGGTGGCACAGATACGCAGTATTTT. Using reference TRBV7-2 and TRBJ2-3 for the parts outside the CDR3, the full variable domain is GAGVSQSPSNKVTEKGKDVELRCDPISGHTALYWYRQSLGQGLEFLIYFQGNSAPDKSGLPSDRFSAERTGGSVSTLTIQRTQQEDSAVYLCASSPSGLAGGTDTQYFGPGTRLTVL.

V and J are TRBV7-9 and TRBJ1-1; 7 nucleotides line up with TRBD1. The CDR3 has 15 amino acids. The V gene end was trimmed by 5 bases and the J gene end by 5 bases; junction bases not matched to a gene: 11. The germline CDR1 and CDR2 sequences are SEHNR and FQNEAQ (reference sequence). In DNA, the CDR3 is TGTGCCAGCAGCCCTCGGGACAGTCCGGGAACTGAAGCTTTCTTT. This gives the protein CASSPRDSPGTEAFF.

The chain links TRBV20-1 to TRBJ1-1; no clear D. Germline CDR1 is DFQATT and CDR2 is SNEGSKA (reference sequence). This CDR3 contains 11 residues. V was clipped by 5 bases and J by 9 bases, with 13 bases between them. This chain's CDR3 is CSASVWSQAFF. CDR3 coding DNA: TGCAGTGCTTCAGTGTGGAGCCAAGCTTTCTTT.

The rearrangement uses TRBV6-6 and TRBJ2-3; 7 bases fit TRBD1. Trimming took 4 bases from V and 3 from J; bases not matched to a gene: 10. The CDR3 has 16 residues. Germline CDR1 is MNHNY and CDR2 is SVGAGI (reference sequence). The CDR3 sequence: CASSSPTGVGTDTQYF. Here the CDR3 DNA reads TGTGCCAGCAGTTCCCCAACAGGGGTGGGTACAGATACGCAGTATTTT.

This clone was recorded only once. This rearrangement joins TRBV19 to TRBJ2-7; perhaps TRBD1 as D (7 bases). The V end lost 1 base, the J end lost 2 bases, and 15 bases lay between the germline ends. The germline gives CDR1 LNHDA, CDR2 SQIVND (reference sequence). The length of the CDR3 is 16 residues. The CDR3 DNA reads as TGTGCCAGTAGTATAGCCTTTCAGGGGGGTCCCTACGAGCAGTACGTC. The encoded protein is CASSIAFQGGPYEQYV.

The rearrangement uses TRBV6-6 and TRBJ2-5, with D maybe TRBD1 (6 bases). Germline V gene data show CDR1 as MNHNY and CDR2 as SVGAGI (reference sequence). The CDR3 has 15 residues. Trimming took off 5 bases at V and 2 bases at J, with 15 bases between the two ends. The CDR3 loop reads CASSTKDRVQETQYF. DNA of the CDR3: TGTGCCAGCAGTACAAAGGACAGAGTTCAAGAGACCCAGTACTTC.

This chain connects TRBV11-3 to TRBJ2-2; D might be TRBD2 (6 bases). Germline V gene lookup returns CDR1 SGHNT and CDR2 YENEEA. V was pared by 3 bases and J by 3 bases, with 11 bases between. The CDR3 has 15 residues. The CDR3 spells CASSFPGTYTGELFF. In DNA, the CDR3 is TGTGCCAGCAGCTTCCCCGGGACTTACACCGGGGAGCTGTTTTTT.

The chain links TRBV7-8 to TRBJ1-4; D gene unclear. Trimming removed 0 bases at V and 0 bases at J, with 8 bases between. Germline V gene sequence: CDR1 SGHVS, CDR2 FQNEAQ. This CDR3 spans 16 amino acids. CDR3 protein: CASSLALTATNEKLFF. CDR3 bases: TGTGCCAGCAGCTTAGCTTTAACAGCAACTAATGAAAAACTGTTTTTT.

This clone was seen only once. The gene calls are TRBV19 and TRBJ2-5; no clear D. Trimming removed 4 bases from V and 2 bases from J, with 14 bases in between. CDR1 LNHDA and CDR2 SQIVND come from the germline V gene (reference sequence). CDR3 length: 15 residues. The CDR3 region has the DNA TGTGCCAGTAGTACCCCTATGAGAAAACAAGAGACCCAGTACTTC. This translates into CASSTPMRKQETQYF.

The rearrangement joins TRBV9 to TRBJ2-2; 8 bases line up with TRBD1. The CDR3 consists of 14 residues. Germline lookup yields CDR1 SGDLS and CDR2 YYNGEE. J lost 9 bases, V lost 0 bases, and 4 bases had no gene match. CDR3 sequence: CASSVGQGARELFF. The CDR3 coding sequence is TGTGCCAGCAGCGTAGGTCAGGGGGCCCGGGAGCTGTTTTTT.

V is TRBV5-1 and J is TRBJ2-7, with 7 bases lining up with TRBD2. With 0 bases clipped from V and 4 bases from J, the junction kept 1 base outside the gene matches. The germline CDR1 and CDR2 sequences are SGHRS and YFSETQ. The CDR3 length is 13 residues. The CDR3 sequence: CASSLASGYEQYF. The CDR3 DNA follows: TGCGCCAGCAGCTTGGCTAGCGGTTACGAGCAGTACTTC.

V and J are TRBV13 and TRBJ1-6, with 8 positions matching TRBD1. V shed 5 bases and J 8 bases; nucleotides not matched to a gene: 14. This CDR3 contains 17 residues. Germline-derived CDR1 and CDR2 are PRHDT and FYEKMQ (reference sequence). For the CDR3, the DNA is TGTGCCAGCAGCGAATTTCTTCAGGGGGCGGTGTATTCACCCCTCCACTTT. This sequence encodes CASSEFLQGAVYSPLHF.

The chain recombines TRBV11-2 with TRBJ2-1; 13 bases line up with TRBD2. The CDR3 runs to 15 residues. Looked up from germline, CDR1 is SGHAT and CDR2 is FQNNGV. Trimming removed 5 bases from V and 5 bases from J; junction bases left unmatched: 3. The CDR3, as DNA: TGTGCCAGCAGCCCGGGACTAGCGGGGCACAATGAGCAGTTCTTC. This sequence encodes CASSPGLAGHNEQFF.

This clone appeared a single time. The V and J genes are TRBV6-2 or TRBV6-3 and TRBJ2-2; 9 bases match TRBD1. Germline lookup yields CDR1 MNHEY and CDR2 SVGEGT. V lost 3 bases to trimming and J lost 3 bases; unmatched junction nucleotides: 5. The CDR3 extends over 16 amino acids. The CDR3 loop reads CASSYQGQGYTGELFF. CDR3 DNA sequence: TGTGCCAGCAGTTATCAAGGACAGGGGTACACCGGGGAGCTGTTTTTT.

The rearrangement joins TRBV5-1 to TRBJ2-3, with D maybe TRBD1 (5 bases). With 6 bases removed from V and 7 bases from J, the gap between germline ends came to 24 bases. The germline V gene has CDR1 SGHRS and CDR2 YFSETQ. CDR3 length: 16 amino acids. CDR3 residues: CASTTNFRPGQNTQYF. Here the CDR3 DNA reads TGCGCCAGCACCACCAACTTCAGACCCGGACAAAATACGCAGTATTTT.

The chain carries TRBV29-1 and TRBJ2-1, with D possibly TRBD1 on 7 matching bases. There are 15 residues in the CDR3. V was shortened by 6 bases and J by 2 bases, with 17 bases between the two germline ends. Germline CDR1 reads SQVTM; CDR2 reads ANQGSEA. The CDR3 here is CSVFPEGAPYNEQFF. For the CDR3, the DNA is TGCAGCGTATTCCCGGAGGGGGCCCCCTACAATGAGCAGTTCTTC.

The rearrangement links TRBV2 to TRBJ2-2; D may be TRBD2 (5 bases). Trimming removed 8 bases from V and 1 base from J, with 17 bases in between. Germline values: CDR1 SNHLY, CDR2 FYNNEI. CDR3 length equals 16 residues. As DNA, the CDR3 is TGTGCCAGCGAGGAAGGACGGGGTAGGAACACCGGGGAGCTGTTTTTT. This encodes CASEEGRGRNTGELFF.

The chain employs TRBV2 and TRBJ1-1, with D possibly being TRBD1 (5 bases). Trimming cost V 5 bases and J 5 bases, with 12 bases left between them. This CDR3 has 13 amino acids. CDR1 is SNHLY and CDR2 is FYNNEI in the germline V gene. As DNA, the CDR3 is TGTGCCAGCAGTATCAGGGAAGATACTGAAGCTTTCTTT. Translating gives CASSIREDTEAFF.

The genes are TRBV9 and TRBJ2-2; tentatively, D is TRBD2 (5 bases). The CDR3 has 15 amino acids. V was trimmed by 4 bases and J by 5 bases, leaving 15 bases between them. Germline V CDR1 and CDR2: SGDLS, YYNGEE. In DNA, the CDR3 is TGTGCCAGCAGCCCCTCGTGGGAGAGGACCGGGGAGCTGTTTTTT. Protein: CASSPSWERTGELFF. The full variable domain, rest sourced from reference TRBV9 and TRBJ2-2, is DSGVTQTPKHLITATGQRVTLRCSPRSGDLSVYWYQQSLDQGLQFLIQYYNGEERAKGNILERFSAQQFPDLHSELNLSSLELGDSALYFCASSPSWERTGELFFGEGSRLTVL.

The chain employs TRBV14 and TRBJ1-4; no clear D gene. This CDR3 region has 18 residues. V was shortened by 1 base and J by 0 bases, with 15 bases between the two germline ends. Germline V gene lookup returns CDR1 SGHDN and CDR2 FVKESK. DNA for the CDR3: TGTGCCAGCAGCCAAGGACGTGACGAGGTAGCAACTAATGAAAAACTGTTTTTT. Translated, it gives CASSQGRDEVATNEKLFF.

The chain has TRBV6-1 and TRBJ2-5, with D tentatively TRBD2 (6 bases). The CDR3 runs to 16 residues. Deletions cut 1 base from V and 9 bases from J, with 21 bases between. Germline assignment: CDR1 MNHNS and CDR2 SASEGT. The CDR3 loop reads CASSEGFLASFGAQYF. The CDR3, as DNA: TGTGCCAGCAGTGAAGGGTTCCTAGCGTCTTTTGGGGCCCAGTACTTC.